This T cell receptor (beta chain) was profiled in a study of T-cell memory formation after mild COVID-19. Study-level findings and limits: Pre-infection memory contained some responding clones, which suggested that cross-reactive memory had joined.

This clonotype occurred a few times. Its antigen remains unknown. TCRdb re-called the 5' RACE reads through MiXCR, storing one row per CDR3 protein. This table holds some 100,000 distinct CDR3 sequences, around 10% found once. CDR1 LGHNA and CDR2 YSLEER come from the germline V gene. The CDR3 loop spans 18 amino acids. V gave up 1 base and J gave up 5 bases; unmatched junction bases: 12. The specimen sequenced was PBMCs or a T cell subset sorted from them (not recorded which). The chain recombines TRBV4-3 with TRBJ2-3; 10 bases agree with TRBD2. The sequence came from a man aged 18 to 29 who had mild COVID-19 (a few samples of this study predate the infection). Cell type and time point are not known. The CDR3 DNA reads as TGCGCCAGCAGCCAAGCCCTCGGTCTAGCGGGGGCGGGAGATACGCAGTATTTT. Encoded protein: CASSQALGLAGAGDTQYF.